This is a list of T cell receptor beta chains from one sample in a study of blood T cell repertoires in COVID-19. TCRdb's table, derived via immunoSEQ multiplex PCR, lists solely in-frame clones and lacks some. This table holds 200,000 to 250,000 clones, 86% found once. Source material: peripheral blood. The receptors were sampled from an elderly woman with COVID-19, enrolled during active disease. The conserved cysteine and the conserved F or W are not part of the CDR3 here. Fields, in order: clone size, CDR3 length, J gene, V gene, CDR3 protein. Rows may omit the clone size; those that give it use once, few, many or a size class.

abundance: -
len: 13
j_gene: TRBJ2-1
v_gene: TRBV5-4
CDR3aa: ASSFGQGAANEQF

abundance: many
len: 11
j_gene: TRBJ1-1
v_gene: TRBV12-3/TRBV12-4
CDR3aa: ASKEQENTEAF

abundance: -
len: 10
j_gene: TRBJ2-2
v_gene: TRBV7-3
CDR3aa: ASSYQTGELF

abundance: -
len: 12
j_gene: TRBJ1-1
v_gene: TRBV19
CDR3aa: ASTQEGMNTEAF

abundance: -
len: 15
j_gene: TRBJ1-6
v_gene: TRBV9
CDR3aa: ASSVGSGGNANSPLH

abundance: -
len: 14
j_gene: TRBJ1-2
v_gene: TRBV2
CDR3aa: ASSENPGYSDYGYT

abundance: -
len: 16
j_gene: TRBJ1-6
v_gene: TRBV5-6
CDR3aa: ASSLETKGGSYNSPLH

abundance: -
len: 9
j_gene: TRBJ1-1
v_gene: TRBV7-9
CDR3aa: ASSPEARAF

abundance: -
len: 13
j_gene: TRBJ1-5
v_gene: TRBV2
CDR3aa: ASSDFQGSNQPQH

abundance: -
len: 13
j_gene: TRBJ1-5
v_gene: TRBV19
CDR3aa: ASSTRQGASQPQH

abundance: -
len: 13
j_gene: TRBJ1-2
v_gene: TRBV3-1/TRBV3-2
CDR3aa: ASSQEGEGVIGYT

abundance: -
len: 13
j_gene: TRBJ2-2
v_gene: TRBV5-1
CDR3aa: ASSLVTGRTGELF

abundance: -
len: 9
j_gene: TRBJ1-1
v_gene: TRBV3-1/TRBV3-2
CDR3aa: ASIWRVSAF

abundance: -
len: 13
j_gene: TRBJ2-1
v_gene: TRBV5-1
CDR3aa: ASSPGGGGAYEQF

abundance: -
len: 10
j_gene: TRBJ1-5
v_gene: TRBV30
CDR3aa: AWSVRDQPQH

abundance: -
len: 13
j_gene: TRBJ1-4
v_gene: TRBV4-1
CDR3aa: ASSLTGARGEKLF

abundance: -
len: 13
j_gene: TRBJ1-4
v_gene: TRBV20-1
CDR3aa: SASQGSLTNEKLF

abundance: -
len: 12
j_gene: TRBJ1-2
v_gene: TRBV6-1
CDR3aa: ASSERGQGGGYT

abundance: -
len: 11
j_gene: TRBJ2-2
v_gene: TRBV7-2
CDR3aa: ASSFSRSGELF

abundance: -
len: 13
j_gene: TRBJ2-2
v_gene: TRBV25-1
CDR3aa: ASSEPRPYSGELF

abundance: -
len: 13
j_gene: TRBJ1-1
v_gene: TRBV2
CDR3aa: ASSDRGAQRGEAF

abundance: -
len: 13
j_gene: TRBJ1-1
v_gene: TRBV7-2
CDR3aa: ASSLEPRVGTEAF

abundance: -
len: 13
j_gene: TRBJ2-3
v_gene: TRBV5-1
CDR3aa: ASRPGPTSTDTQY

abundance: -
len: 12
j_gene: TRBJ1-2
v_gene: TRBV5-6
CDR3aa: ASNRDRGNYGYT

abundance: -
len: 13
j_gene: TRBJ1-1
v_gene: TRBV19
CDR3aa: ASSNSGTGRKSAF

abundance: -
len: 13
j_gene: TRBJ1-5
v_gene: TRBV4-1
CDR3aa: ASSQLWDRDQPQH

abundance: -
len: 12
j_gene: TRBJ1-5
v_gene: TRBV25-1
CDR3aa: ASSETGYNQPQH

abundance: -
len: 11
j_gene: TRBJ2-2
v_gene: TRBV6-1
CDR3aa: ASSERRAGELF

abundance: -
len: 14
j_gene: TRBJ2-3
v_gene: TRBV6-6
CDR3aa: ASGSVGGLGTDTQY

abundance: few
len: 14
j_gene: TRBJ2-2
v_gene: TRBV27
CDR3aa: ASSRSGGAGTGELF

abundance: -
len: 12
j_gene: TRBJ2-2
v_gene: TRBV13
CDR3aa: ASSQTGSTGELF

abundance: -
len: 10
j_gene: TRBJ1-5
v_gene: TRBV29-1
CDR3aa: SVRTGDQPQH

abundance: few
len: 13
j_gene: TRBJ1-2
v_gene: TRBV4-3
CDR3aa: ASSQGSRDRFGYT

abundance: -
len: 13
j_gene: TRBJ1-5
v_gene: TRBV4-1
CDR3aa: ASSQVRTGTEPQH

abundance: -
len: 13
j_gene: TRBJ2-1
v_gene: TRBV18
CDR3aa: ASSPTITGVAEQF

abundance: -
len: 14
j_gene: TRBJ1-2
v_gene: TRBV3-1/TRBV3-2
CDR3aa: ASSLNPGVVYVGYT

abundance: -
len: 12
j_gene: TRBJ2-5
v_gene: TRBV25-1
CDR3aa: ASSEEGVRATQY

abundance: -
len: 14
j_gene: TRBJ2-5
v_gene: TRBV3-1/TRBV3-2
CDR3aa: ASSQEHLAAQETQY